Detailed here is one T cell receptor (beta chain). The target of this receptor is not known. No base-level quality is on record; no much larger clone is a single base apart. This specimen comes from a study of T cell responses to AZD1222 COVID-19 vaccine (dated by TCRdb to the early 2020s). Regarding the study in general: AZD1222 recipients with second doses at about 4 weeks or about 12 weeks were pooled, because spike-specific TCR depth and breadth did not differ between schedules. TCR sequencing covered over 230 trial participants: 207 given two doses of AZD1222 and about 26 given two doses of MenACWY control vaccine. Trial participants were enrolled by age into 18-55, 56-69 and 70-plus year subgroups, with roughly 150, 30 and 60 TCR-sequenced participants respectively.

The CDR3 has 15 amino acids, counting the end cysteine and phenylalanine. The DNA shown is the 45-base CDR3, in frame from base 1. Taken from the germline V gene, the CDR1 and CDR2 loops are SNHLY and FYNNEI. The germline V and J ends show losses of 5 bases and 9 bases respectively, and no gene match explains 9 bases of the junction. The CDR3 regions of human TCRbeta chains were subjected to immunosequencing. The paper's processing steps were these. TCRs in the repertoires were compared against a reference library of SARS-CoV-2-specific TCRs that had been generated with the MIRA antigen-specificity platform. Breadth meant the fraction of unique TCRs that were SARS-CoV-2-associated, whereas depth meant the fraction of total T cells that were SARS-CoV-2-associated. Each spike-specific TCR was assigned to its reactive spike region and to a CD4 or CD8 class using the MIRA data. Log10-transformed breadth and depth values were compared by one-way ANOVA with Sidak's multiple comparisons tests. TCRdb stores this immuneACCESS table with in-frame sequences only. Part of the clones is absent; in the studies checked, under half of the shortfall reflects unresolved V genes, and no reason is known for the rest. V, J and clone size are those of that table, while D and trimming were read from the DNA. The sample contains about 130,000 clones, about 90% of them found a single time. The top ten hold 8% to 13% of the sample.

The time point label, read with the paper, signifies: baseline before first vaccination. Samples from vaccinated people were obtained from the UK trials COV001 and COV002, which included a single-blind randomized controlled phase 2/3 trial of AZD1222 (ChAdOx1 nCoV-19) in healthy adults. For TCRbeta chain sequencing, PBMC samples from trial participants were taken at day 0 and at day 28 after the second dose. The full study reports these points: Epitopes outside the regions mutated in the B.1.351 and B.1.1.7 variants were reportedly recognized by nearly half of the unique spike-specific TCRs. Only 5 to 7 AZD1222 recipients were SARS-CoV-2 seropositive at baseline, limiting conclusions about previously exposed vaccinees. Because no day 14 peak-response samples were available, the repertoires could be characterized only after the peak T cell response. A significant rise in spike-specific TCR breadth and depth was observed after two AZD1222 doses relative to day 0 and relative to MenACWY recipients. Vaccine-associated CD4 TCRs spanned the whole spike protein, with dominant responses in regions 160-218 and 743-854. Participants were mostly white British, with more females than males. The authors suggested clonal diversity may have been underestimated. The 56-69-year group was small, and its depth increase did not reach significance, likely because of low power.

The chain uses TRBV2 and TRBJ2-1, and 11 junction bases match TRBD2. Sequences were derived from peripheral blood, sampled on day 0 of AZD1222 vaccination. This receptor was obtained from an adult in good health. The bases read TGTGCCAGCAGTACGGCTAGCGGGGGGTACGCTGAGCAGTTCTTC. Its protein product is CASSTASGGYAEQFF. When the CDR3 is completed using the reference TRBV2 and TRBJ2-1 genes on either side, the full variable domain is EPEVTQTPSHQVTQMGQEVILRCVPISNHLYFYWYRQILGQKVEFLVSFYNNEISEKSEIFDDQFSVERPDGSNFTLKIRSTKLEDSAMYFCASSTASGGYAEQFFGPGTRLTVL.